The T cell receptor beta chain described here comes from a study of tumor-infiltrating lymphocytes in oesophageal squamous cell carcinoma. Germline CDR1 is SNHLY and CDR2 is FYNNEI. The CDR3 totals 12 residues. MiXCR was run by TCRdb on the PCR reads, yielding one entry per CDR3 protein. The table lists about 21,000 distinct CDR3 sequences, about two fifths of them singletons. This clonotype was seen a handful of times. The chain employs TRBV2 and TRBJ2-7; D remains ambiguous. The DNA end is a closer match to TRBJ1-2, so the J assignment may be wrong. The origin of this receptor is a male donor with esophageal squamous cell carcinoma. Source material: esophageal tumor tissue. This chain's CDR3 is CASSGVYYGYTF. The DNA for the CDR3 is TGTGCCAGCAGCGGAGTATACTATGGCTACACCTTC.